Below are 27 T cell receptor beta chains sequenced from a single sample in a study of OX40 agonist ivuxolimab in advanced cancers. Measured with immunoSEQ multiplex PCR; TCRdb has only the in-frame clones, and not every one. The table has 55,000 to 75,000 clones, more than 75% seen once. This specimen consisted of CD4+ or CD8+ T cells sorted from blood, obtained in a trial of the OX40 agonist ivuxolimab. These receptors were obtained from an adult with an advanced solid tumor such as melanoma, head and neck, liver or kidney cancer.

This chain uses TRBV1 with TRBJ2-7; the listed D gene, TRBD1, was not tested against the DNA. TRBV1 is an annotated pseudogene. There are 13 residues in the CDR3. The CDR3 DNA is TGCACCAGCCGTGACAGGGCCCCCTACGAGCAGTACTTC. Translating it yields CTSRDRAPYEQYF.

The V call is TRBV30, the J call TRBJ2-4; D not certain. Trimming stripped 5 bases from V and 5 bases from J, with 16 bases between. CDR3 length: 14 residues. Germline V gives CDR1 GTSNPN, CDR2 SVGIG (reference sequence). The CDR3 protein is CAWRLSLAQNIQYF. The CDR3 coding sequence is TGTGCCTGGCGACTGTCCCTGGCCCAAAACATTCAGTACTTC.

The CDR3 region has the DNA TGCGCCAGCAGGGAGGACAGGGGTTTTTCTGGAAACACCATATATTTT. Amino acids: CASREDRGFSGNTIYF. This chain uses TRBV5-1 with TRBJ1-3; TRBD1 agrees at 9 bases. Per the germline V gene, CDR1 is SGHRS and CDR2 is YFSETQ. V lost 5 bases and J lost 1; bases outside the gene matches: 7. The CDR3 has 16 amino acids. Full variable domain (outside the CDR3, taken from reference TRBV5-1 and TRBJ1-3): KAGVTQTPRYLIKTRGQQVTLSCSPISGHRSVSWYQQTPGQGLQFLFEYFSETQRNKGNFPGRFSGRQFSNSRSEMNVSTLELGDSALYLCASREDRGFSGNTIYFGEGSWLTVV.

The chain couples TRBV4-1 to TRBJ2-2; possibly TRBD1 for D (8 bases). V was trimmed by 4 bases and J by 3 bases, leaving 18 bases between them. The germline V gene encodes CDR1 MGHRA and CDR2 YSYEKL. This CDR3 is 17 amino acids long. The CDR3 region has the DNA TGCGCCAGCAGCCGACTAGCCGGGACAGGCTACACCGGGGAGCTGTTTTTT. Translated, it gives CASSRLAGTGYTGELFF.

The gene calls are TRBV18 and TRBJ1-2; D is uncertain. V was shortened by 2 bases and J by 4 bases, with 8 bases between the two germline ends. The CDR3 sequence is 13 residues long. Germline V gives CDR1 KGHSH, CDR2 LQKENI. The CDR3 is CASSPTESYGYTF. The CDR3 DNA sequence: TGTGCCAGCTCACCAACGGAGTCCTATGGCTACACCTTC.

This chain connects TRBV10-1 to TRBJ2-1; TRBD2 matches 8 bases. The CDR3 is 12 residues long. The germline CDR1 and CDR2 sequences are WNHNN and SYGVQD (reference sequence). The CDR3 reads CPDGGAYNEQFF. In DNA form, the CDR3 reads TGCCCTGACGGGGGGGCCTACAATGAGCAGTTCTTC.

This chain uses TRBV5-1 with TRBJ1-5; D perhaps matches TRBD1 (6 bases). Trimming removed 5 bases at V and 9 bases at J, with 18 bases between. Per germline, CDR1 SGHRS and CDR2 YFSETQ. There are 14 residues in the CDR3. CDR3 DNA sequence: TGCGCCAGCAGGAGGACAGCTACTGCTTTGCCCCAGCATTTT. It codes for CASRRTATALPQHF.

This sequence joins TRBV27 and TRBJ1-2; the D is unclear. CDR3 length: 14 residues. The germline V and J ends were trimmed by 3 bases and 4 bases, with 12 bases remaining between them. Germline V gene data show CDR1 as MNHEY and CDR2 as SMNVEV (reference sequence). CDR3 sequence: CASSFTRTPYGYTF. The DNA of the CDR3 is TGTGCCAGCAGTTTTACCCGGACGCCCTATGGCTACACCTTC.

The chain recombines TRBV4-1 with TRBJ2-1; TRBD2 agrees at 11 bases. The CDR3 covers 14 residues. Per the germline V gene, CDR1 is MGHRA and CDR2 is YSYEKL. Losses at the gene ends were 4 bases for V and 7 bases for J; bases not matched to a gene: 3. In DNA, the CDR3 is TGCGCCAGCAGCCCACGGACTAGCGGGAATGAGCAGTTCTTC. Protein sequence: CASSPRTSGNEQFF.

The rearrangement uses TRBV19 and TRBJ2-6, with D unclear. Looked up from germline, CDR1 is LNHDA and CDR2 is SQIVND (reference sequence). The V end was cut by 7 bases, the J end by 0 bases, with 10 bases between. The CDR3 spans 15 residues. This CDR3 reads CASISRRSGANVLTF. In DNA, the CDR3 is TGTGCCAGTATTTCGAGGCGCTCTGGGGCCAACGTCCTGACTTTC.

This clone was observed a single time. This chain joins TRBV5-8 and TRBJ1-3, with a tentative D call TRBD1 (5 bases). V was trimmed by 7 bases and J by 0 bases, leaving 14 bases between them. The CDR3 totals 15 residues. Germline V gives CDR1 SGHTS, CDR2 YDEGEE. Written as DNA, the CDR3 is TGTGCCAGCTATTACGGGGCTCTCTCTGGAAACACCATATATTTT. This translates into CASYYGALSGNTIYF.

The chain combines TRBV27 with TRBJ2-2; D perhaps matches TRBD2 (6 bases). The germline V gene encodes CDR1 MNHEY and CDR2 SMNVEV (reference sequence). The CDR3 contains 23 residues. V lost 7 bases to trimming and J lost 2 bases, with 38 bases between them. CDR3 residues: CASNFYPSVGWTGANINTGELFF. CDR3 DNA sequence: TGTGCCAGCAACTTTTACCCCTCGGTAGGCTGGACGGGAGCGAATATCAACACCGGGGAGCTGTTTTTT.

The genes are TRBV6-5 and TRBJ1-2; 8 bases align to TRBD1. Looked up from germline, CDR1 is MNHEY and CDR2 is SVGAGI. This CDR3 spans 15 amino acids. The V and J ends lost 1 base and 4 bases, in that order; junction bases with no gene match: 5. CDR3 in amino acids: CASSYLRTGGYGYTF. The CDR3 region has the DNA TGTGCCAGCAGTTACTTGAGAACAGGGGGCTATGGCTACACCTTC.

V is TRBV11-2 and J is TRBJ1-5; possibly TRBD1 for D (6 bases). The CDR3 runs to 14 residues. CDR1 is SGHAT, CDR2 FQNNGV, per germline. V lost 5 bases to trimming and J lost 2 bases, with 10 bases between them. CDR3 bases: TGTGCCAGCAGCCTACAGGGCGGCAATCAGCCCCAGCATTTT. It specifies CASSLQGGNQPQHF.

The chain links TRBV5-1 to TRBJ1-3; 10 bases are a match to TRBD1. J gave up 8 bases and V 4 bases, and 12 bases lay outside the gene matches. Germline V lookup: CDR1 SGHRS, CDR2 YFSETQ. This CDR3 has 16 amino acids. CDR3 DNA: TGCGCCAGCAGCCCCTGGCCCGGGACAGGGGTGGACACCATATATTTT. Its protein is CASSPWPGTGVDTIYF.

This chain joins TRBV29-1 and TRBJ1-1, with D uncertain. Germline V CDR1 and CDR2: SQVTM, ANQGSEA. There are 11 residues in the CDR3. V was pared by 4 bases and J by 3 bases, with 6 bases between. In DNA, the CDR3 is TGCAGCGTTGCCGATGACACTGAAGCTTTCTTT. Its translation: CSVADDTEAFF.

V and J are TRBV9 and TRBJ1-1; TRBD1 agrees at 8 bases. CDR3 length: 14 residues. With V trimmed by 3 bases and J by 1 base, 2 bases remained unmatched. CDR1 SGDLS and CDR2 YYNGEE come from the germline V gene. CDR3 in DNA: TGTGCCAGCAGCGCGGGACAGGAGAACACTGAAGCTTTCTTT. This sequence encodes CASSAGQENTEAFF.

This chain joins TRBV6-5 and TRBJ1-6, with 7 bases lining up with TRBD1. Germline V gene data show CDR1 as MNHEY and CDR2 as SVGAGI. The CDR3 spans 14 residues. Unmatched junction bases numbered 10, after V lost 7 bases and J lost 10 bases. CDR3 loop: CASKPDRPESPLHF. The CDR3 nucleotides read TGTGCCAGCAAGCCGGACAGGCCGGAATCACCCCTCCACTTT.

V gene TRBV2 combines with J gene TRBJ1-5; D uncertain. CDR3 length: 13 amino acids. CDR1 and CDR2 (germline): SNHLY, FYNNEI. V was shortened by 3 bases and J by 8 bases, with 11 bases between the two germline ends. The CDR3 is CASSEAERKPQHF. CDR3 DNA sequence: TGTGCCAGCAGTGAGGCCGAGAGGAAGCCCCAGCATTTT. Full variable domain (missing parts from reference TRBV2 and TRBJ1-5): EPEVTQTPSHQVTQMGQEVILRCVPISNHLYFYWYRQILGQKVEFLVSFYNNEISEKSEIFDDQFSVERPDGSNFTLKIRSTKLEDSAMYFCASSEAERKPQHFGDGTRLSIL.

The chain has TRBV2 and TRBJ1-1, with D unclear. The CDR3 has 12 amino acids. The V and J ends lost 9 bases and 1 base respectively, with 9 bases between them. Germline CDR1 SNHLY, CDR2 FYNNEI. CDR3 nucleotide sequence: TGTGCCAGTCGGGAGACGAACACTGAAGCTTTCTTT. Translated: CASRETNTEAFF.

The genes are TRBV9 and TRBJ1-4; D is ambiguous. Germline loops: CDR1 SGDLS, CDR2 YYNGEE. CDR3 length: 14 residues. Trimming took off 3 bases at V and 8 bases at J, with 14 bases between the two ends. CDR3 nucleotide sequence: TGTGCCAGCAGCGACTCATTCGGACGAGAAAAACTGTTTTTT. This codes for CASSDSFGREKLFF.

This rearrangement joins TRBV5-4 to TRBJ1-6, with D possibly being TRBD1 (5 bases). From germline, CDR1 is SGHNT and CDR2 YYREEE (reference sequence). V was pared by 6 bases and J by 7 bases, with 14 bases between. The CDR3 is made up of 14 amino acids. The CDR3 region is CASNPQGRNSPLHF. DNA for the CDR3: TGTGCCAGCAACCCCCAGGGACGCAATTCACCCCTCCACTTT. The full variable domain, rest sourced from reference TRBV5-4 and TRBJ1-6, is ETGVTQSPTHLIKTRGQQVTLRCSSQSGHNTVSWYQQALGQGPQFIFQYYREEENGRGNFPPRFSGLQFPNYSSELNVNALELDDSALYLCASNPQGRNSPLHFGNGTRLTVT.

This chain connects TRBV7-9 to TRBJ1-1, with D hard to call. Germline loops: CDR1 SEHNR, CDR2 FQNEAQ (reference sequence). V lost 1 base to trimming and J lost 0 bases, with 12 bases between them. CDR3 length equals 16 residues. The CDR3: CASSLGFGRLNTEAFF. Written as DNA, the CDR3 is TGTGCCAGCAGCTTAGGGTTCGGGCGATTGAACACTGAAGCTTTCTTT. Based on the CDR3 plus reference TRBV7-9 and TRBJ1-1, the full variable domain is DTGVSQNPRHKITKRGQNVTFRCDPISEHNRLYWYRQTLGQGPEFLTYFQNEAQLEKSRLLSDRFSAERPKGSFSTLEIQRTEQGDSAMYLCASSLGFGRLNTEAFFGQGTRLTVV.

The chain links TRBV19 to TRBJ2-3, with 8 bases aligning to TRBD2. Trimming took 5 bases from V and 4 from J; bases not matched to a gene: 11. The germline CDR1 and CDR2 sequences are LNHDA and SQIVND (reference sequence). The CDR3 length is 16 residues. The CDR3 sequence is CASSALSGGRADTQYF. As DNA, the CDR3 is TGTGCCAGTAGTGCCCTGTCGGGAGGGAGGGCAGATACGCAGTATTTT.

This chain joins TRBV7-2 and TRBJ2-7, with D unclear. The germline gives CDR1 SGHTA, CDR2 FQGNSA. Between the trimmed V and J ends, which lost 1 base and 2 bases, there was a span of 12 bases. The CDR3 has 15 amino acids. The CDR3 bases are TGTGCCAGCAGCTTAGTTCGTGTACCCACCTACGAGCAGTACTTC. Translation gives CASSLVRVPTYEQYF.

The V call is TRBV2, the J call TRBJ1-1, with a possible D match to TRBD1 (6 bases). Germline CDR1 is SNHLY and CDR2 is FYNNEI. Between the trimmed V and J ends, which lost 10 bases and 0 bases, there was a span of 15 bases. This CDR3 comprises 14 residues. The CDR3 here is CANPQGRMNTEAFF. The CDR3 DNA is TGTGCCAACCCCCAGGGGCGGATGAACACTGAAGCTTTCTTT.

This chain connects TRBV19 to TRBJ1-5, with TRBD1 as a possible D gene (6 bases). The germline V and J ends were trimmed by 0 bases and 2 bases, with 11 bases remaining between them. CDR1 LNHDA and CDR2 SQIVND come from the germline V gene (reference sequence). The CDR3 contains 16 residues. The DNA of the CDR3 is TGTGCCAGTAGTATAGATCGGACAGTCGGCAATCAGCCCCAGCATTTT. Translated: CASSIDRTVGNQPQHF.